This T cell receptor beta chain was captured by sequencing in a study of T cell changes during pregnancy in multiple sclerosis. Repertoires were generated with immunoSEQ multiplex PCR, while TCRdb's copy carries only in-frame clones and drops some. The sample lists 35,000 to 40,000 clones; around 90% were seen once. V shed 5 bases, J shed 0 bases, and the junction held 15 bases outside the gene matches. CDR1 and CDR2 from the germline V gene are MDHEN and SYDVKM. This CDR3 is 19 amino acids long. This TCR was sampled from a female donor in good health, enrolled as a control in a pregnancy study. The chain employs TRBV28 and TRBJ2-7; 11 bases align to TRBD2. The material was CD4+ T cells from peripheral blood mononuclear cells, obtained in the third trimester of pregnancy. CDR3 sequence: CASSAIPQLLAGASYEQYF. In DNA form, the CDR3 reads TGTGCCAGCAGTGCCATCCCACAATTACTAGCGGGAGCCTCCTACGAGCAGTACTTC.